A single sample is the source of the 27 T cell receptor beta chains below, sequenced in a study of spatial heterogeneity in lung cancer. Study-wide results and caveats: For expanded intratumoral alpha and beta TCRs, counts tracked tumor mutation counts.

TCRdb itself ran the 5' RACE reads through MiXCR, one entry per CDR3 protein. The sample lists tens of thousands of distinct CDR3 sequences, approximately 4.8% occurring once. The time point denotes: sample taken at primary tumor resection. These TCRs are of unknown antigen specificity. The source was lung tumor tissue, collected at surgery. The origin of the receptors is a male donor with early-stage non-small cell lung cancer.

There are many counts of this clonotype. V and J are TRBV7-2 and TRBJ2-5; the match to TRBD2 covers 13 bases. Germline values: CDR1 SGHTA, CDR2 FQGNSA. The CDR3 spans 18 residues. Trimming cost V 0 bases and J 5 bases; bases outside gene matches: 9. This CDR3 reads CASSLARLAGGYKETQYF. In DNA form, the CDR3 reads TGTGCCAGCAGCTTAGCCCGACTAGCGGGAGGCTATAAGGAGACCCAGTACTTC.

This clonotype appeared many times. This chain connects TRBV6-2 or TRBV6-3 to TRBJ1-1, with no clear D. Germline CDR1 and CDR2: MNHEY and SVGEGT. There are 13 residues in the CDR3. The V gene lost 5 bases and the J gene lost 0 bases, with 7 bases spanning the gap. CDR3 loop: CASSAQMNTEAFF. The CDR3 DNA sequence: TGTGCCAGCAGTGCCCAGATGAACACTGAAGCTTTCTTT.

The table lists this clonotype with many counts. The V call is TRBV20-1, the J call TRBJ2-5; tentative D call: TRBD1 (6 bases). This CDR3 spans 14 amino acids. Trimming took off 3 bases at V and 2 bases at J, with 13 bases between the two ends. CDR1 and CDR2 (germline): DFQATT, SNEGSKA (reference sequence). The CDR3 sequence is CSARGTGTQETQYF. The DNA for the CDR3 is TGCAGTGCTAGGGGGACCGGGACACAAGAGACCCAGTACTTC.

This clonotype was picked up many times. The DNA of the CDR3 is TGCGCCAGCAGAGTGAGCGGGAGTACAGATACGCAGTATTTT. Translating it yields CASRVSGSTDTQYF. V usage is TRBV5-1 and J usage is TRBJ2-3, with 8 bases that match TRBD2. This CDR3 has 14 residues. Germline trimming cut 5 bases from V and 3 bases from J; bases unmatched to any gene: 5. Germline V lookup: CDR1 SGHRS, CDR2 YFSETQ.

This clonotype was counted at least ten times. The CDR3 DNA follows: TGTGCCAGCAGTTTAGGCGGGACAGCTGGCAAAAACATTCAGTACTTC. Protein: CASSLGGTAGKNIQYF. The chain uses TRBV28 and TRBJ2-4; perhaps TRBD1 as D (7 bases). This CDR3 comprises 16 residues. V was pared by 2 bases and J by 3 bases, with 14 bases between. Germline CDR1 reads MDHEN; CDR2 reads SYDVKM.

This clonotype was counted many times. The V call is TRBV28, the J call TRBJ2-7; 7 bases match TRBD2. This CDR3 spans 15 amino acids. The V gene's germline CDR1 is MDHEN and CDR2 SYDVKM. Trimming removed 1 base from V and 0 bases from J; junction bases left unmatched: 3. The CDR3 DNA is TGTGCCAGCAGTTTATCGGCGGGAGCCTCCTACGAGCAGTACTTC. Protein sequence: CASSLSAGASYEQYF.

This clonotype occurred many times. This chain uses TRBV28 with TRBJ2-7; 7 nucleotides agree with TRBD1. There are 15 residues in the CDR3. In germline, CDR1 is MDHEN, CDR2 SYDVKM. J was trimmed by 0 bases and V by 5 bases; bases with no gene match: 7. The CDR3 DNA reads TGTGCCAGCAGTCTGCCAACAGGGGCCTCCTACGAGCAGTACTTC. It is translated as CASSLPTGASYEQYF.

This clonotype was seen many times. The rearrangement uses TRBV7-3 and TRBJ2-2; D call uncertain. Germline V gene sequence: CDR1 SGHTA, CDR2 FQGTGA. V dropped 1 base and J dropped 4 bases, with 7 bases sitting between them. The CDR3 extends over 14 amino acids. The CDR3 spells CASSLNPRTGELFF. The CDR3 DNA follows: TGTGCCAGCAGCTTAAATCCTCGCACCGGGGAGCTGTTTTTT. Using reference TRBV7-3 and TRBJ2-2 for the parts outside the CDR3, the full variable domain is GAGVSQTPSNKVTEKGKYVELRCDPISGHTALYWYRQSLGQGPEFLIYFQGTGAADDSGLPNDRFFAVRPEGSVSTLKIQRTERGDSAVYLCASSLNPRTGELFFGEGSRLTVL.

This clonotype was seen many times. The rearrangement joins TRBV28 to TRBJ2-7; TRBD1 agrees at 11 bases. J lost 3 bases, V lost 6 bases, and 4 bases had no gene match. The germline gives CDR1 MDHEN, CDR2 SYDVKM. The CDR3 is made up of 14 amino acids. The CDR3 region is CASRSGQGDYEQYF. In DNA, the CDR3 is TGTGCCAGCAGATCGGGACAGGGGGACTACGAGCAGTACTTC.

By share, this clonotype ranks as medium-sized. The V call is TRBV9, the J call TRBJ2-2, with D possibly being TRBD1 (5 bases). CDR1 SGDLS and CDR2 YYNGEE come from the germline V gene. The CDR3 covers 16 residues. V lost 4 bases and J lost 4, with 17 bases in between. CDR3 loop: CASSPSTAFGTGELFF. CDR3 bases: TGTGCCAGCAGCCCTTCGACAGCCTTTGGCACCGGGGAGCTGTTTTTT.

This clonotype was counted at least ten times. This CDR3 reads CASSSNTHGLAGLTYEQYF. CDR3 DNA sequence: TGTGCCAGCAGTTCCAATACCCATGGACTAGCGGGTTTAACCTACGAGCAGTACTTC. V and J are TRBV6-2 or TRBV6-3 and TRBJ2-7; 11 bases agree with TRBD2. The CDR3 loop spans 19 amino acids. Germline trimming cut 4 bases from V and 2 bases from J; bases unmatched to any gene: 16. The germline V gene encodes CDR1 MNHEY and CDR2 SVGEGT.

V is TRBV20-1 and J is TRBJ1-5; no reliable D call. This CDR3 comprises 13 residues. Germline V gene lookup returns CDR1 DFQATT and CDR2 SNEGSKA (reference sequence). V lost 3 bases and J 0 bases, leaving 6 bases between the germline ends. CDR3 region: CSARPDSNQPQHF. CDR3 coding DNA: TGCAGTGCTAGGCCGGATAGCAATCAGCCCCAGCATTTT.

This clonotype has more than one count but fewer than ten. This chain joins TRBV6-2 or TRBV6-3 and TRBJ2-1; 7 bases fit TRBD2. V lost 6 bases to trimming and J lost 6 bases; unmatched junction nucleotides: 8. The CDR3 consists of 14 residues. The germline V gene has CDR1 MNHEY and CDR2 SVGEGT. CDR3 in DNA: TGTGCCAGCAGCCGCGGGAGTAAGGGCAATGAGCAGTTCTTC. Translated: CASSRGSKGNEQFF.

To note about this clonotype: Relative to the germline gene, one junction end is altered; a read error may explain this. The chain carries TRBV12-3 or TRBV12-4 and TRBJ2-6; 7 bases are shared with TRBD2. This CDR3 comprises 18 residues. The chain's CDR3 is CASSFWGRGRSGTNVLTF. For the CDR3, the DNA is TGTGCCAGCAGTTTTTGGGGGAGGGGACGCTCTGGGACCAACGTCCTGACTTTC.

This clonotype was seen a few times. Here the CDR3 reads CASRRTGYSGANVLTF. Here the CDR3 DNA reads TGTGCCAGCAGAAGGACGGGCTACTCTGGGGCCAACGTCCTGACTTTC. V gene TRBV6-5 combines with J gene TRBJ2-6, with no clear D. CDR1 and CDR2 from the germline V gene are MNHEY and SVGAGI. The CDR3 has 16 amino acids. V was trimmed by 6 bases and J by 0 bases, leaving 12 bases between them.

This clonotype showed up many times. The chain links TRBV18 to TRBJ1-4; 9 bases agree with TRBD1. This CDR3 is built from 18 residues. From germline, CDR1 is KGHSH and CDR2 LQKENI. V was pared by 0 bases and J by 2 bases, with 7 bases of the junction left unmatched. Here the CDR3 reads CASSPPRTGDGTNEKLFF. The DNA for the CDR3 is TGTGCCAGCTCACCACCGAGGACAGGGGATGGCACTAATGAAAAACTGTTTTTT.

This clonotype was detected ten times or more. The V call is TRBV6-2 or TRBV6-3, the J call TRBJ2-7, with D maybe TRBD2 (5 bases). The CDR3 covers 15 residues. V gave up 4 bases and J gave up 0 bases, with 13 bases separating them. CDR1 is MNHEY and CDR2 is SVGEGT in the germline V gene. The CDR3 DNA follows: TGTGCCAGCAGTTTTCGACTAACAACCTCCTACGAGCAGTACTTC. Translated: CASSFRLTTSYEQYF.

This clonotype was seen many times. The V call is TRBV20-1, the J call TRBJ2-7; no clear D gene. The V and J ends lost 1 base and 6 bases respectively, with 16 bases between them. CDR1 and CDR2 (germline): DFQATT, SNEGSKA (reference sequence). This CDR3 region has 14 residues. The CDR3 DNA sequence: TGCAGTGCTAGAGTTCGTGACATCGCCGGCGAGCAGTACTTC. This codes for CSARVRDIAGEQYF.

This clonotype was seen a handful of times. This may be a read error: a much more frequent sequence differs by one nucleotide. V and J are TRBV20-1 and TRBJ2-2; D possibly matches TRBD1 or TRBD2 (6 bases each). CDR1 is DFQATT, CDR2 SNEGSKA, per germline (reference sequence). The CDR3 has 14 residues. V was shortened by 3 bases and J by 6 bases, with 14 bases between the two germline ends. CDR3 residues: CSASGGPSAGELFF. The CDR3 bases are TGCAGTGCTAGTGGGGGGCCCTCCGCCGGGGAGCTGTTTTTT.

This clonotype was detected ten times or more. The chain is built from TRBV9 and TRBJ2-5, with D possibly TRBD1 on 5 matching bases. Germline V gene lookup returns CDR1 SGDLS and CDR2 YYNGEE. V lost 0 bases to trimming and J lost 2 bases, with 5 bases between them. The CDR3 loop spans 13 amino acids. This CDR3 reads CASSVGQQETQYF. CDR3 bases: TGTGCCAGCAGCGTAGGACAGCAAGAGACCCAGTACTTC.

This clonotype was detected ten times or more. The chain links TRBV4-2 to TRBJ2-3; no clear D gene. Germline V lookup: CDR1 LGHNA, CDR2 YNFKEQ. The CDR3 sequence is 16 residues long. Trimming took 2 bases from V and 0 from J, leaving 12 bases between them. The DNA of the CDR3 is TGTGCCAGCAGCCAAATACGCGAGACTAGCACAGATACGCAGTATTTT. Its translation is CASSQIRETSTDTQYF.

The gene calls are TRBV5-1 and TRBJ2-5; a possible D gene is TRBD2 (5 bases). From germline, CDR1 is SGHRS and CDR2 YFSETQ. The CDR3 contains 15 residues. Trimming removed 2 bases at V and 5 bases at J, with 16 bases between. CDR3 DNA: TGCGCCAGCAGCTTTCTAGCAGAATCGTCGGAGACCCAGTACTTC. This sequence encodes CASSFLAESSETQYF. The entire variable domain, with the rest obtained from reference TRBV5-1 and TRBJ2-5, is as follows: KAGVTQTPRYLIKTRGQQVTLSCSPISGHRSVSWYQQTPGQGLQFLFEYFSETQRNKGNFPGRFSGRQFSNSRSEMNVSTLELGDSALYLCASSFLAESSETQYFGPGTRLLVL.

This clonotype was picked up many times. DNA for the CDR3: TGTGCCAGCAGCTTAATTAGGGACAGGGGGTCCTTTGGCTACACCTTC. Its translation: CASSLIRDRGSFGYTF. This sequence joins TRBV7-8 and TRBJ1-2, with 11 bases identical to TRBD1. The length of the CDR3 is 16 residues. V was pared by 2 bases and J by 7 bases, with 9 bases of the junction left unmatched. CDR1 is SGHVS, CDR2 FQNEAQ, per germline.

This clonotype was picked up many times. The chain couples TRBV25-1 to TRBJ2-1, with TRBD1 identical over 9 bases. Germline values: CDR1 MGHDK, CDR2 SYGVNS. The CDR3 spans 15 residues. V shed 5 bases and J 4 bases; nucleotides not matched to a gene: 6. The CDR3 loop is CASSRDRALYNEQFF. The CDR3 nucleotides are TGTGCCAGCAGTCGGGACAGGGCTTTATACAATGAGCAGTTCTTC. The variable domain in full, with the rest retrieved from reference TRBV25-1 and TRBJ2-1, is EADIYQTPRYLVIGTGKKITLECSQTMGHDKMYWYQQDPGMELHLIHYSYGVNSTEKGDLSSESTVSRIRTEHFPLTLESARPSHTSQYLCASSRDRALYNEQFFGPGTRLTVL.

In its sample, this clonotype was seen many times. The V gene is TRBV7-3, the J gene TRBJ2-1; D is possibly TRBD2 (6 bases). CDR1 is SGHTA and CDR2 is FQGTGA in the germline V gene. Trimming removed 7 bases from V and 4 bases from J, with 11 bases in between. The CDR3 loop spans 13 amino acids. The CDR3 region is CASKSGPYNEQFF. The CDR3, as DNA: TGTGCCAGCAAGAGCGGGCCTTACAATGAGCAGTTCTTC.

Within the sample, this clonotype is medium-sized. The chain employs TRBV11-2 and TRBJ2-5; D is unclear. The V end lost 6 bases, the J end lost 5 bases, and 7 bases lay between the germline ends. Germline V gives CDR1 SGHAT, CDR2 FQNNGV. The CDR3 covers 11 residues. CDR3 amino acids: CASRAGETQYF. The CDR3 DNA reads as TGTGCCAGCAGGGCCGGGGAGACCCAGTACTTC.

At least ten counts were recorded for this clonotype. This chain joins TRBV5-1 and TRBJ2-1; the D gene is possibly TRBD2 (6 bases). CDR1 is SGHRS, CDR2 YFSETQ, per germline. The CDR3 covers 13 residues. V shed 3 bases and J shed 3 bases, with 7 bases lying between them. The DNA for the CDR3 is TGCGCCAGCAGCTCCGGGGGCTACAATGAGCAGTTCTTC. Protein product: CASSSGGYNEQFF.